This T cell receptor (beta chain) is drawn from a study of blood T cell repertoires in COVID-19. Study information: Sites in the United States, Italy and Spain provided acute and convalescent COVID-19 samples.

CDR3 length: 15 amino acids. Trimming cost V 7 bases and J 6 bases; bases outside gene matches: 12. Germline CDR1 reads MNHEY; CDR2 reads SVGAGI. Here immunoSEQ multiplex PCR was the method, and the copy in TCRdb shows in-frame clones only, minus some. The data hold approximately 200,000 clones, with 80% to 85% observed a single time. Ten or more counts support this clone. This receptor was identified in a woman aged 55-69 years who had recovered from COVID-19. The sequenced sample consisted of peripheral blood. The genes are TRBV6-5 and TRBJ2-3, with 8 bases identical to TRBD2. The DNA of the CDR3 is TGTGCCAGCACGGAGGTGCGGGGGGCCGGGGATACGCAGTATTTT. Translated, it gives CASTEVRGAGDTQYF.